Sequencing of this T cell receptor (beta chain) was carried out in a study of blood T cell repertoires in COVID-19. Study summary: Whether acute or convalescent, the COVID-19 samples came from the United States, Italy and Spain. T cells, B-cell-depleted T cells, or PBMCs supplied cDNA or gDNA.

Source study methods: Counts of nucleated cells, estimated from reference gene primer amplification, were obtained. The data were produced by immunoSEQ multiplex PCR, yet TCRdb's version contains in-frame clones alone and is incomplete. V and J calls and clone size are as listed in that table; D and trimming were resolved from the DNA. The table has some 260,000 clones, approximately 88% seen once. This clone was observed once. Trimming stripped 6 bases from V and 10 bases from J, with 12 bases between. Germline lookup yields CDR1 MGHDK and CDR2 SYGVNS. The CDR3 runs to 11 residues. During active infection, Seattle patients enrolled and were then monitored through disease.

The gene calls are TRBV25-1 and TRBJ1-1; D unresolved. This sequence was found in a woman in her thirties with COVID-19, enrolled during active disease. Source material: peripheral blood. The chain's CDR3 is CASRNGVGAFF. Written as DNA, the CDR3 is TGTGCCAGCAGGAACGGGGTGGGAGCTTTCTTT.